The clone carrying this T cell receptor beta chain appeared many times. Its antigen is unidentified. Using a J-beta primer mix together with a sample-barcoded 5' primer, a second PCR was run for roughly 7 to 12 cycles. From the 5' RACE reads, TCRdb called clonotypes with MiXCR, one entry per CDR3 protein. The data contain hundreds of thousands of distinct CDR3 sequences, about half of them singletons. This entry comes from a study of blood T cells in healthy people across ages. Study results and limitations: Strongly correlated with naive T cell percentage was TCR beta diversity. Calculation of diversity from one million T cells yielded estimates considered to be underestimates.

CDR3 length equals 17 residues. V was pared by 4 bases and J by 0 bases, with 13 bases between. Per germline, CDR1 MGHRA and CDR2 YSYEKL. Sequencing used blood. This clonotype was obtained from a man in his 60s in good health. The rearrangement joins TRBV4-1 to TRBJ2-6; a possible D gene is TRBD2 (5 bases). The CDR3 DNA sequence: TGCGCCAGCAGCCGGGAGATGGGTGGCTCTGGGGCCAACGTCCTGACTTTC. Protein sequence: CASSREMGGSGANVLTF.